This T cell receptor beta chain derives from a study of blood T cell repertoires in COVID-19. Study overall: Sites across the United States, Italy and Spain contributed samples from acute and convalescent COVID-19. PBMCs, B-cell-depleted T cells, or T cells were the source of the cDNA or gDNA that made up the material.

The CDR3 has 13 amino acids. Germline loops: CDR1 SGHAT, CDR2 FQNNGV. Trimming removed 5 bases from V and 1 base from J; junction bases left unmatched: 1. Patients of the Seattle cohort, enrolled during active infection, were followed longitudinally. TCRdb's table, derived via immunoSEQ multiplex PCR, lists solely in-frame clones and lacks some. Of about 180,000 clones listed, around 80% are singletons. Sequencing used peripheral blood. The receptor was derived from a woman older than 75 with COVID-19, enrolled during active disease. The chain is built from TRBV11-2 and TRBJ2-5; 7 nucleotides line up with TRBD2. CDR3 in amino acids: CASSTSAQETQYF. The CDR3 DNA follows: TGTGCCAGCAGCACTAGCGCCCAAGAGACCCAGTACTTC. Full variable domain (missing parts from reference TRBV11-2 and TRBJ2-5): EAGVAQSPRYKIIEKRQSVAFWCNPISGHATLYWYQQILGQGPKLLIQFQNNGVVDDSQLPKDRFSAERLKGVDSTLKIQPAKLEDSAVYLCASSTSAQETQYFGPGTRLLVL.